Listed below are T cell receptor beta chains from one sample, sequenced in a study of cytomegalovirus exposure and HLA in healthy donors. Assay: immunoSEQ multiplex PCR; the TCRdb copy retains only in-frame clones and omits some. The table lists 150,000 to 200,000 clones, more than 70% of them singletons. The material sequenced was PBMCs. All receptors derive from a man in his forties or fifties in good health and CMV-seropositive. CDR3s include the opening cysteine and the closing phenylalanine or tryptophan. Fields, in order: V gene, J gene, CDR3 length, CDR3 protein.

TRBV4-2	TRBJ1-2	16	CASSQDRDRGIYGYTF
TRBV11-2	TRBJ2-1	16	CASSLTQGLPSNEQFF
TRBV7-2	TRBJ1-2	14	CASRGQVSNYGYTF
TRBV19	TRBJ1-2	14	CASSAGQGIYGYTF
TRBV5-4	TRBJ1-2	12	CASSLAGNGYTF
TRBV9	TRBJ1-2	15	CASSGDTGIPYGYTF
TRBV9	TRBJ2-1	17	CASSARGDRSSYNEQFF
TRBV7-2	TRBJ2-7	15	CASSFSGTITYEQYF
TRBV6-5	TRBJ2-7	14	CASSRGQVSYEQYF
TRBV5-1	TRBJ2-1	15	CASSLMGKTYNEQFF
TRBV6-5	TRBJ1-1	15	CASIPWGGGDTEAFF
TRBV12-2	TRBJ2-7	16	CASRLLGDREPYEQYF
TRBV5-1	TRBJ2-3	16	CASSFGLARSTDTQYF
TRBV5-4	TRBJ1-2	14	CASSLQGINYGYTF
TRBV6-6	TRBJ2-2	13	CASSTSSHGELFF